The sequence of this T cell receptor beta chain was determined in a study of metastatic and nonmetastatic thyroid tumors. The overall study: Across peripheral blood and tumor or nodule tissue samples taken from malignant and benign thyroid patients, the repertoires were compared with one another.

TCRdb used MiXCR to call clones anew from the PCR reads. The data contain 9,000 to 15,000 clones, 32% of them seen just once; the ten biggest clones take up roughly an eighth. This clone was seen more than once but under ten times. The CDR3 covers 15 residues. The V gene end was trimmed by 5 bases and the J gene end by 5 bases; junction bases not matched to a gene: 9. CDR1 and CDR2 from the germline V gene are MDHEN and SYDVKM. No treatment had been given to any patient before thyroid surgery. The TCR was taken from a female donor with papillary thyroid cancer or a benign thyroid nodule (not recorded which). Some clones in this sample may be carry-over from other donors' samples. The rearrangement uses TRBV28 and TRBJ2-5; the match to TRBD1 covers 9 bases. Specimen: tumor tissue. The CDR3 here is CASSLRGQGWETQYF. In DNA, the CDR3 is TGTGCCAGCAGTCTCCGTGGACAGGGGTGGGAGACCCAGTACTTC.